The clone carrying this T cell receptor (beta chain) is medium-sized. Its antigen is unidentified. To release intraepithelial and lamina propria lymphocytes, the graft tissue was processed. The germline CDR1 and CDR2 sequences are MDHEN and SYDVKM. V was cut by 6 bases and J by 3 bases, with 14 bases left in between. The CDR3 loop spans 14 amino acids. The data stem from a study of graft-versus-host responses after intestinal transplantation. About the study: Tacrolimus plus steroids were given to all recipients for roughly three years, preceded by anti-thymocyte globulin induction. Study conclusions and caveats: Subjects displaying graft-donor T cell macrochimerism possessed elevated graft-versus-host to host-versus-graft clonal ratios inside allografts.

The assay was immunoSEQ multiplex PCR, and TCRdb's table has in-frame clones only and misses some. The sample has 15,000 or so clones; 65% to 80% are singletons. This sample comprised ileum tissue, obtained about four weeks after intestinal transplant. This clonotype originated in a human patient who received an intestinal transplant, so some T cells may come from the graft donor. This rearrangement joins TRBV28 to TRBJ1-1, with D possibly TRBD1 on 5 matching bases. CDR3 sequence reads: CASSPSGDHTEAFF. DNA for the CDR3: TGTGCCAGCAGCCCCTCGGGGGACCACACTGAAGCTTTCTTT.